The sequence of this T cell receptor beta chain was determined in a study of blood T cell repertoires in COVID-19. Background on the study: Samples came from the United States, Italy and Spain, spanning acute and convalescent COVID-19. PBMCs, B-cell-depleted T cells, or T cells provided the cDNA or gDNA that made up the material.

The CDR3 has 15 residues. CDR1 and CDR2 from the germline V gene are LGHNA and YNFKEQ. The V gene lost 1 base and the J gene lost 2 bases, with 12 bases spanning the gap. The authors' processing: Cell counts per sample came from amplifying reference gene primers. Method: immunoSEQ multiplex PCR; TCRdb's copy keeps in-frame clones and lacks some. V, J and clone size reflect that table, while D and trimming were determined from the DNA. The table includes approximately 70,000 clones, 79% detected once. The chain has TRBV4-2 and TRBJ2-7; a weak D match, TRBD2 (5 bases). Sequencing was carried out using peripheral blood. This sequence was found in a woman over 75 with active or convalescent COVID-19. For the CDR3, the DNA is TGTGCCAGCAGCCAAGCACTCAGCGGAACCTACGAGCAGTACTTC. It specifies CASSQALSGTYEQYF.